This TCR beta chain is from a study of blood T cell repertoires in COVID-19. Study-wide background: Samples representing acute and convalescent COVID-19 were sourced from the United States, Italy and Spain. PBMCs, B-cell-depleted T cells, or T cells were the source of the cDNA or gDNA that made up the material.

This clone showed up many times. V lost 1 base, J lost 3 bases, and 12 bases lay in between. The CDR3 is 15 amino acids. Germline V gives CDR1 LNHDA, CDR2 SQIVND (reference sequence). Authors' methods: By means of reference gene primer amplification, nucleated cell counts were estimated. Data came from immunoSEQ multiplex PCR; TCRdb stores just in-frame clones and leaves some out. The V and J calls and clone size were taken over from that table, and D and trimming were inferred from the DNA. The sample records 150,000 to 200,000 clones, about 77% being singletons. Clinical history as reported by participants underpinned cohort assignment.

The clonotype originates from a woman aged 50 to 60 with acute COVID-19. The chain uses TRBV19 and TRBJ1-2; possibly TRBD1 for D (5 bases). The specimen was PBMCs or T cells enriched from blood (not recorded which). In DNA, the CDR3 is TGTGCCAGTAGTATAGCTTCCGGGGGTGACTATGGCTACACCTTC. It encodes CASSIASGGDYGYTF.